Described below is a single T cell receptor beta chain sequence and its context. The antigen it binds to is not known. No much larger clone exists at a distance of one base, and base qualities are not known. Genomic DNA was extracted from sorted cells for sequencing of the TCRbeta CDR3 region. The immunoSEQ Assay was used for sequencing of TCRbeta CDR3 regions. TCRdb retrieved this table from immuneACCESS and kept in-frame rearrangements only. Not all clones are present; in checked studies, unresolved V genes account for under half, and no reason is known for the remainder. A total of approximately 67,000 clones appear in this sample, just over 90% of them only once. Jointly, the top ten make up more than 4.5% of the sample. The source of the sample is a study of OX40 agonist ivuxolimab in advanced cancers. Background for the entire study: Ivuxolimab was an agonistic, fully human IgG2 monoclonal antibody directed against OX40 (CD134), a costimulatory receptor. Intravenous ivuxolimab was administered to patients every 2 weeks at six dose levels: 0.01, 0.1, 0.3, 1.5, 3 and 10 mg/kg. Of the 50 or so patients in dose escalation, around 19 had hepatocellular carcinoma, about 15 had melanoma, 9 had renal cell carcinoma and 9 had head and neck cancer. The dose-escalation cohort was about 86% male with a mean age of approximately 59 years, ranging from about 20 to 85. Prior anti-PD-1, anti-PD-L1 or anti-CTLA-4 therapy was permitted, and 40% of dose-escalation patients had received checkpoint inhibitors. Partial responses occurred in three dose-escalation patients: two with cutaneous melanoma and one with hepatocellular carcinoma. The purpose of peripheral TCRbeta sequencing was to test whether ivuxolimab changed TCR sequence diversity and led to clonal T-cell expansion. The paper covers the monotherapy dose-escalation part of the phase I ivuxolimab trial, which included N = 52 patients. Beyond this particular receptor, the publication reports: After ivuxolimab, CD8+ T cells had more expanded clones than CD4+ T cells on average. Low levels of normalized T-cell clonal expansion were also seen in some patients who did not respond. In the 0.1-3.0 mg/kg groups, partial responders were among the patients with the lowest normalized peripheral clonal expansion, particularly in CD8+ T cells. At doses of 0.1 to 3.0 mg/kg, clonal expansion of both CD4+ and CD8+ blood T cells was observed from baseline to week 6. The antigen specificity of the peripheral T cells that underwent clonal expansion was not determined.

Patients with a history of autoimmune disease or receiving systemic immunosuppression were excluded from the trial. Peripheral blood for TCR sequencing was collected from all dose cohorts at baseline, on cycle 4 day 1, and on cycle 7 day 1. Samples were obtained from an open-label, multicenter, first-in-human phase I dose-escalation trial of ivuxolimab. Adults with locally advanced or metastatic melanoma, renal cell carcinoma, hepatocellular carcinoma or head and neck squamous cell carcinoma were enrolled in the trial. Before TCR sequencing, CD4+ and CD8+ T cells were separately sorted from peripheral blood. From the cysteine up to the phenylalanine, the CDR3 has a length of 16 residues. CDR3 DNA only is kept here, 48 bases in frame from base 1. From a lookup of the germline V gene, CDR1 and CDR2 are SGHRS and YFSETQ. The germline V end is reduced by 2 bases and the J end by 0 bases; junction bases left unmatched: 5.

The sequence was collected from an adult with an advanced solid tumor such as melanoma, head and neck, liver or kidney cancer. The sequence joins TRBV5-1 to TRBJ2-1; TRBD2 agrees with 7 junctional bases. The sequencing here drew on CD4+ or CD8+ T cells sorted from blood, taken in a trial of the OX40 agonist ivuxolimab. CDR3 region: CASSFGLDDSYNEQFF. The DNA sequence is given as TGCGCCAGCAGCTTCGGACTAGACGACTCCTACAATGAGCAGTTCTTC.